These T cell receptor beta chains were read from a single sample in a study of immune characterization of retroperitoneal liposarcoma. TCRdb reprocessed the PCR reads with MiXCR, giving one entry per CDR3 protein. The table includes about 2,600 distinct CDR3 sequences, about 40% detected once. The sample comprised tumor tissue. The receptor source for this set is a male donor with retroperitoneal liposarcoma. The CDR3 runs from the conserved cysteine through the conserved F or W. The order of the fields is CDR3 length, clone size, V gene, J gene, CDR3 protein. Clone size appears in some rows only: once, few, many, or a class for an expanded clone.

CDR3 length: 15
clone size: -
V gene: TRBV7-3
J gene: TRBJ1-1
CDR3 protein: CASSLTGLSGTEAFF

CDR3 length: 15
clone size: few
V gene: TRBV11-3
J gene: TRBJ2-1
CDR3 protein: CASSPIAGSYNEQFF

CDR3 length: 16
clone size: -
V gene: TRBV6-5
J gene: TRBJ2-2
CDR3 protein: CASSYRFGANTGELFF

CDR3 length: 14
clone size: medium-sized
V gene: TRBV6-1
J gene: TRBJ1-5
CDR3 protein: CASSADRGYQPQHF

CDR3 length: 13
clone size: -
V gene: TRBV6-1
J gene: TRBJ2-1
CDR3 protein: CASRTLGRYEQFF

CDR3 length: 13
clone size: few
V gene: TRBV7-2
J gene: TRBJ2-1
CDR3 protein: CASSHYNYNEQFF

CDR3 length: 15
clone size: medium-sized
V gene: TRBV27
J gene: TRBJ1-6
CDR3 protein: CASRPGQGVESPLHF

CDR3 length: 16
clone size: -
V gene: TRBV12-3/TRBV12-4
J gene: TRBJ1-5
CDR3 protein: CASSFGSGYSNQPQHF

CDR3 length: 15
clone size: -
V gene: TRBV5-6
J gene: -
CDR3 protein: CASSWGTSGNYEQYF

CDR3 length: 13
clone size: few
V gene: TRBV9
J gene: TRBJ1-6
CDR3 protein: CASSQGGASPLHF

CDR3 length: 14
clone size: -
V gene: TRBV7-2
J gene: TRBJ2-1
CDR3 protein: CASSSMPFSDEQFF

CDR3 length: 17
clone size: medium-sized
V gene: TRBV11-2
J gene: TRBJ1-2
CDR3 protein: CASSLGGQGRGDYGYTF

CDR3 length: 18
clone size: few
V gene: TRBV10-3
J gene: TRBJ2-1
CDR3 protein: CAISESPTGTVDYNEQFF

CDR3 length: 12
clone size: once
V gene: TRBV6-1
J gene: -
CDR3 protein: CASVRIGYEQYF

CDR3 length: 16
clone size: medium-sized
V gene: TRBV6-5
J gene: TRBJ1-2
CDR3 protein: CASRPRTGGVGYGYTF

CDR3 length: 13
clone size: few
V gene: TRBV5-1
J gene: TRBJ2-7
CDR3 protein: CASSLARGYEQYF

CDR3 length: 16
clone size: few
V gene: TRBV7-8
J gene: TRBJ2-5
CDR3 protein: CASSPLNRPKLDEQYF